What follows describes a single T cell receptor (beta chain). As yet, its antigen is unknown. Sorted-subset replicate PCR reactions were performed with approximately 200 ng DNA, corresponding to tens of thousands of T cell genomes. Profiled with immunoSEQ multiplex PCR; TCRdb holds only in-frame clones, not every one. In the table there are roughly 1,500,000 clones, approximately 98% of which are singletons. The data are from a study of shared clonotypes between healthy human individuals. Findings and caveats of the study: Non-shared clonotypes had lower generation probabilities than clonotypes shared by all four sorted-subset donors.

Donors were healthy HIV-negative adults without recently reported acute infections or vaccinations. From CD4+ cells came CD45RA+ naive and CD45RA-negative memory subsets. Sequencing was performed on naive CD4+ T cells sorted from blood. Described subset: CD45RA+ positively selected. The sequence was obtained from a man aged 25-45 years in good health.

CDR3 sequence reads: CASSRTSGRAASTDTQYF. The CDR3 nucleotides are TGTGCCAGCAGCCGAACTAGCGGGAGGGCCGCTAGCACAGATACGCAGTATTTT. This rearrangement joins TRBV7-6 to TRBJ2-3; 13 bases agree with TRBD2. Germline loops: CDR1 SGHVS, CDR2 FNYEAQ. Trimming removed 5 bases from V and 0 bases from J; junction bases left unmatched: 8. CDR3 length: 18 amino acids. Based on the CDR3 plus reference TRBV7-6 and TRBJ2-3, the full variable domain is GAGVSQSPRYKVTKRGQDVALRCDPISGHVSLYWYRQALGQGPEFLTYFNYEAQQDKSGLPNDRFSAERPEGSISTLTIQRTEQRDSAMYRCASSRTSGRAASTDTQYFGPGTRLTVL.